This T cell receptor (beta chain) was sequenced during a study of cytomegalovirus exposure and HLA in healthy donors. Study summary: The approximately 720 first-cohort repertoires and the approximately 110 validation repertoires shared the same platform, a later analysis reported.

This clone was counted once. Its cognate antigen is unknown. Method: immunoSEQ multiplex PCR; TCRdb's copy keeps in-frame clones and lacks some. The sample gives 260,000 or so clones, roughly 88% of which show up once; approximately 3% is in the top ten. Per the germline V gene, CDR1 is SGHDN and CDR2 is FVKESK. Trimming took 4 bases from V and 3 from J; bases not matched to a gene: 14. The CDR3 contains 18 residues. The study, taken as a whole, reports: A subsequent analysis found that TCR clusters from the first cohort also tended to co-occur in the 120 or so validation repertoires, with approximately 94% of cluster scores above 0. Specific recognition of CMV antigens was confirmed in vitro for a few chains (all CMV-associated). The listing of fewer than 200 TCR beta chains classed them as cytomegalovirus-associated.

The rearrangement links TRBV14 to TRBJ2-1; TRBD2 matches 8 bases. The material sequenced was PBMCs. This receptor was identified in a young woman in good health and CMV-seronegative. CDR3 DNA sequence: TGTGCCAGCAGCCGCCGACCACCTAGCGGGCGTCTCTACAATGAGCAGTTCTTC. Amino acid sequence: CASSRRPPSGRLYNEQFF.